The 20 T cell receptor beta chains given below trace back to one sample, sequenced in a study of identifying expanded T cells in peripheral blood. The method was immunoSEQ multiplex PCR; TCRdb's version includes in-frame clones alone and lacks a portion of them. Seen here are about 84,000 clones, approximately 84% observed once, and the top ten hold 5.6%. Sequenced material: blood. These receptors originate from a person aged 18 to 70 in good health.

The genes are TRBV2 and TRBJ2-5; 9 bases map to TRBD1. TRBJ2-7 matches the DNA end more closely, so the J call is doubtful. Germline V gene lookup returns CDR1 SNHLY and CDR2 FYNNEI. CDR3 length: 18 amino acids. Written as DNA, the CDR3 is TGTGCCAGCAGGCGTACTCCCGCGTCCGGGACAGGGTTCTTCGAGCAGTACTTC. Its translation is CASRRTPASGTGFFEQYF.

The rearrangement joins TRBV19 to TRBJ2-7; 8 bases align to TRBD1. The V and J ends lost 8 bases and 2 bases, in that order; junction bases with no gene match: 5. The CDR3 runs to 13 residues. Looked up from germline, CDR1 is LNHDA and CDR2 is SQIVND (reference sequence). CDR3 sequence: CASSDRATYEQYF. The CDR3 nucleotides read TGTGCCAGTTCGGACAGGGCAACCTACGAGCAGTACTTC.

The chain employs TRBV7-9 and TRBJ2-5; 8 nucleotides match TRBD2. Germline lookup yields CDR1 SEHNR and CDR2 FQNEAQ (reference sequence). The V gene end was trimmed by 6 bases and the J gene end by 5 bases; junction bases not matched to a gene: 5. There are 13 residues in the CDR3. The CDR3 coding sequence is TGTGCCAGCAGTCCTCCGGGGGGGGAGACCCAGTACTTC. The encoded protein is CASSPPGGETQYF.

Comment on this clone: Other DNA variants within this sample encode the same CDR3. This chain uses TRBV29-1 with TRBJ1-6; the D is unclear. The CDR3 runs to 14 residues. Germline V lookup: CDR1 SQVTM, CDR2 ANQGSEA. Trimming stripped 5 bases from V and 8 bases from J, with 16 bases between. CDR3 region: CSVKGPNRDSPLHF. DNA of the CDR3: TGCAGCGTTAAAGGGCCTAATCGGGATTCACCCCTCCACTTT.

The V call is TRBV6-5, the J call TRBJ2-1, with a possible D match to TRBD1 (6 bases). Germline V gene data show CDR1 as MNHEY and CDR2 as SVGAGI. Trimming cost V 5 bases and J 7 bases, with 15 bases left between them. The CDR3 is 14 residues long. CDR3: CASSPDRIRNEQFF. CDR3 nucleotides: TGTGCCAGCAGTCCCGACAGGATAAGGAATGAGCAGTTCTTC.

The chain recombines TRBV30 with TRBJ1-2, with D possibly being TRBD1 (6 bases). Trimming took off 2 bases at V and 5 bases at J, with 15 bases between the two ends. Germline V gives CDR1 GTSNPN, CDR2 SVGIG (reference sequence). The CDR3 extends over 14 amino acids. The CDR3 region has the DNA TGTGCCTGGAGTCCAGGGGCGCTGGTTTATGGCTACACCTTC. It codes for CAWSPGALVYGYTF.

This clone appeared a few times. The chain couples TRBV27 to TRBJ1-5; maybe TRBD1 (5 bases). This CDR3 contains 16 residues. The ends were cut back, 6 bases at V and 1 base at J, with 16 bases in the middle. Germline CDR1 is MNHEY and CDR2 is SMNVEV (reference sequence). In nucleotides, the CDR3 is TGTGCCAGCAGCCTCAGGTGGACACAGAGCAATCAGCCCCAGCATTTT. Its translation is CASSLRWTQSNQPQHF.

V and J are TRBV5-6 and TRBJ1-2, with 7 nucleotides matching TRBD1. J gave up 4 bases and V 4 bases, and 7 bases lay outside the gene matches. The CDR3 is 14 amino acids. The V gene's germline CDR1 is SGHDT and CDR2 YYEEEE. The chain's CDR3 is CASSQLDRAYGYTF. As DNA, the CDR3 is TGTGCCAGCAGCCAGCTCGACAGGGCCTATGGCTACACCTTC.

This clone appeared once. The genes are TRBV5-4 and TRBJ2-7; a possible D gene is TRBD2 (7 bases). V gave up 0 bases and J gave up 2 bases, with 18 bases separating them. This CDR3 is 17 amino acids long. Looked up from germline, CDR1 is SGHNT and CDR2 is YYREEE (reference sequence). The CDR3, as DNA: TGTGCCAGCAGCTTGGCCCCGGGGGGCCTATTGGCCTACGAGCAGTACTTC. Protein sequence: CASSLAPGGLLAYEQYF.

The V gene is TRBV6-5, the J gene TRBJ1-1, with 9 bases lining up with TRBD1. The germline V gene has CDR1 MNHEY and CDR2 SVGAGI. Trimming removed 6 bases from V and 2 bases from J; junction bases left unmatched: 4. The CDR3 extends over 14 amino acids. The CDR3 spells CASRQTGGNTEAFF. Here the CDR3 DNA reads TGTGCCAGCAGGCAGACAGGGGGAAACACTGAAGCTTTCTTT.

The rearrangement links TRBV2 to TRBJ2-7, with D perhaps being TRBD1 or TRBD2 (6 bases each). CDR3 size: 16 residues. The germline V gene has CDR1 SNHLY and CDR2 FYNNEI. V lost 1 base to trimming and J lost 0 bases, with 13 bases between them. The CDR3 reads CASSEGGAGYSYEQYF. CDR3 nucleotides: TGTGCCAGCAGTGAAGGGGGGGCGGGATACTCCTACGAGCAGTACTTC.

The V gene is TRBV19, the J gene TRBJ1-1, with D possibly being TRBD1 (6 bases). The germline V and J ends were trimmed by 8 bases and 4 bases, with 14 bases remaining between them. There are 13 residues in the CDR3. CDR1 LNHDA and CDR2 SQIVND come from the germline V gene (reference sequence). The CDR3 loop is CASSGQRGTEAFF. Written as DNA, the CDR3 is TGTGCCAGTTCGGGACAACGGGGCACTGAAGCTTTCTTT.

This sequence joins TRBV18 and TRBJ1-4; 7 bases are a match to TRBD1. This CDR3 spans 16 amino acids. Germline assignment: CDR1 KGHSH and CDR2 LQKENI. J gave up 3 bases and V 4 bases, and 8 bases lay outside the gene matches. The CDR3 DNA follows: TGTGCCAGCTCACGAGAGACAGGGATTGCTAATGAAAAACTGTTTTTT. As protein: CASSRETGIANEKLFF.

The chain carries TRBV5-4 and TRBJ1-1; D gene ambiguous. From germline, CDR1 is SGHNT and CDR2 YYREEE (reference sequence). The CDR3 consists of 11 residues. V lost 0 bases, J lost 11 bases, and 8 bases lay in between. CDR3 coding DNA: TGTGCCAGCAGCTTGGATTTAATGGCTTTCTTT. It is translated as CASSLDLMAFF.

The chain joins TRBV11-1 to TRBJ2-4, with 9 bases that match TRBD1. The CDR3 has 16 residues. The trim removed 8 bases at V and 0 bases at J, leaving 8 bases unmatched. The germline CDR1 and CDR2 sequences are SGHAT and FQDESV (reference sequence). The CDR3 reads CASAPGQGLAKNIQYF. CDR3 DNA: TGTGCCAGCGCCCCGGGACAGGGATTAGCCAAAAACATTCAGTACTTC.

Only one count was recorded for this clone. CDR3 protein: CASSFHLPLGREYTGELFF. DNA of the CDR3: TGTGCCAGCAGCTTCCACCTCCCTCTGGGCAGGGAGTACACCGGGGAGCTGTTTTTT. This sequence joins TRBV11-3 and TRBJ2-2; D may correspond to TRBD1 or TRBD2 (5 bases each). The CDR3 is 19 residues long. Germline V gives CDR1 SGHNT, CDR2 YENEEA. V dropped 3 bases and J dropped 3 bases, with 23 bases sitting between them. The full variable domain, rest sourced from reference TRBV11-3 and TRBJ2-2, is EAGVVQSPRYKIIEKKQPVAFWCNPISGHNTLYWYLQNLGQGPELLIRYENEEAVDDSQLPKDRFSAERLKGVDSTLKIQPAELGDSAVYLCASSFHLPLGREYTGELFFGEGSRLTVL.

The table lists this clone with a few counts. This rearrangement joins TRBV7-9 to TRBJ1-3; D unclear. CDR3 length equals 14 residues. Trimming shortened V by 4 bases and J by 4 bases, and 11 bases separated the two germline ends. Germline V gene lookup returns CDR1 SEHNR and CDR2 FQNEAQ (reference sequence). The CDR3 loop reads CASSSRTGGNTIYF. Here the CDR3 DNA reads TGTGCCAGCAGCTCCCGAACGGGAGGAAACACCATATATTTT. The full variable domain, rest sourced from reference TRBV7-9 and TRBJ1-3, is DTGVSQNPRHKITKRGQNVTFRCDPISEHNRLYWYRQTLGQGPEFLTYFQNEAQLEKSRLLSDRFSAERPKGSFSTLEIQRTEQGDSAMYLCASSSRTGGNTIYFGEGSWLTVV.

The rearrangement links TRBV6-1 to TRBJ2-7; TRBD2 matches 10 bases. Germline V gene sequence: CDR1 MNHNS, CDR2 SASEGT. J gave up 2 bases and V 3 bases, and 4 bases lay outside the gene matches. The CDR3 sequence is 15 residues long. CDR3 sequence: CASSDLAGGTYEQYF. The DNA for the CDR3 is TGTGCCAGCAGTGACTTAGCGGGGGGAACCTACGAGCAGTACTTC.

The V call is TRBV18, the J call TRBJ1-3, with 9 bases identical to TRBD1. The CDR3 runs to 17 residues. V lost 3 bases and J lost 0; bases outside the gene matches: 6. The V gene's germline CDR1 is KGHSH and CDR2 LQKENI. CDR3 amino acids: CASSPPGQGISGNTIYF. The CDR3 bases are TGTGCCAGCTCACCCCCGGGACAGGGAATCTCTGGAAACACCATATATTTT.

The rearrangement uses TRBV30 and TRBJ2-5; either TRBD1 or TRBD2 may supply D (5 bases each). The CDR3 covers 14 residues. The V end was cut by 3 bases, the J end by 5 bases, with 16 bases between. In germline, CDR1 is GTSNPN, CDR2 SVGIG (reference sequence). The CDR3 loop reads CAWSRAGRGETQYF. The CDR3 DNA reads TGTGCCTGGAGCAGGGCAGGCCGCGGGGAGACCCAGTACTTC.